Following are 9 T cell receptor beta chains from one sample sequenced in a study of tumor-infiltrating lymphocytes in localized non-small cell lung cancer listed by TCRdb under 2021. Libraries were built with the immunoSEQ multiplex PCR assay. TCRdb took this table from immuneACCESS and kept in-frame rearrangements with V and J called. Such tables lack part of the clones; where checked against another copy, unresolved V genes explain under half of the gap, and the rest is unexplained. The sample contains around 25,000 clones, roughly 69% of them found a single time. Under 15% of the sample comes from the top ten. Sequenced: lung tumor tissue. The receptors were sampled from a human donor with non-small cell lung cancer.

Here the CDR3 DNA reads TGCGCCAGCAGCTTGTCGCGGGCGAGCACAGATACGCAGTATTTT. Its protein is CASSLSRASTDTQYF. J is TRBJ2-3 and V is TRBV5-1; D is perhaps TRBD2 (5 bases). This CDR3 spans 15 amino acids. Trimming took off 1 base at V and 0 bases at J, with 9 bases between the two ends. Germline V lookup: CDR1 SGHRS, CDR2 YFSETQ.

This sequence joins TRBV10-3 and TRBJ1-1, with TRBD1 as a possible D gene (6 bases). V was pared by 4 bases and J by 4 bases, with 7 bases between. Germline V gene sequence: CDR1 ENHRY, CDR2 SYGVKD. CDR3 length: 12 amino acids. DNA of the CDR3: TGTGCCATCAGTGTACAGGGCACTGAAGCTTTCTTT. It codes for CAISVQGTEAFF.

The chain combines TRBV10-3 with TRBJ1-1; possible D gene TRBD1, 5 bases. CDR3 length: 20 amino acids. Germline lookup yields CDR1 ENHRY and CDR2 SYGVKD. Trimming took 1 base from V and 1 from J, leaving 25 bases between them. CDR3 coding DNA: TGTGCCATCAGTGAGTGGGTACTTGGGGCCGCCAACGCAGGGAACACTGAAGCTTTCTTT. Its protein product is CAISEWVLGAANAGNTEAFF.

J is TRBJ2-5 and V is TRBV14; 12 bases are a match to TRBD2. The J call may be wrong; the DNA end is better matched by TRBJ2-7. The CDR3 consists of 18 residues. CDR1 and CDR2 (germline): SGHDN, FVKESK. CDR3 bases: TGTGCCAGCAGCCAACCCACTAGCGGGAGGCGAATTCCCTACGAGCAGTACTTC. Protein: CASSQPTSGRRIPYEQYF.

The chain carries TRBV10-3 and TRBJ2-3, with 7 bases aligning to TRBD1. CDR1 is ENHRY and CDR2 is SYGVKD in the germline V gene. The trim removed 6 bases at V and 2 bases at J, leaving 8 bases unmatched. The CDR3 loop spans 15 amino acids. CDR3 nucleotides: TGTGCCATCAGCCCGGGACAGACGTTCACAGATACGCAGTATTTT. This gives the protein CAISPGQTFTDTQYF.

The chain has TRBV29-1 and TRBJ2-7; 13 positions match TRBD2. With 4 bases clipped from V and 5 bases from J, the junction kept 11 bases outside the gene matches. Per germline, CDR1 SQVTM and CDR2 ANQGSEA. This CDR3 is built from 16 residues. In DNA form, the CDR3 reads TGCAGCGTTGTTTCGGGACTAGCGGGAAAAGGGGACGAGCAGTACTTC. Amino acids: CSVVSGLAGKGDEQYF.

In this sample, this clone turned up a few times. The V and J genes are TRBV7-9 and TRBJ2-2; TRBD2 matches 11 bases. Germline V gene data show CDR1 as SEHNR and CDR2 as FQNEAQ (reference sequence). Trimming cost V 8 bases and J 6 bases; bases outside gene matches: 5. CDR3 length equals 14 residues. The CDR3 region is CASRGLAGAGELFF. The DNA of the CDR3 is TGTGCCAGCCGAGGACTAGCGGGTGCCGGGGAGCTGTTTTTT.

The chain joins TRBV7-2 to TRBJ1-1; D uncertain. V lost 5 bases and J 2 bases, leaving 6 bases between the germline ends. In germline, CDR1 is SGHTA, CDR2 FQGNSA. There are 12 residues in the CDR3. DNA of the CDR3: TGTGCCAGCAGCCCGTTAAACACTGAAGCTTTCTTT. Protein product: CASSPLNTEAFF.

The chain couples TRBV5-1 to TRBJ2-1, with 9 positions matching TRBD2. Germline loops: CDR1 SGHRS, CDR2 YFSETQ. This CDR3 spans 17 amino acids. V was clipped by 5 bases and J by 0 bases; unmatched bases: 9. Here the CDR3 reads CASRTGGSGSSYNEQFF. As DNA, the CDR3 is TGCGCCAGCAGAACGGGGGGTAGCGGGAGCTCCTACAATGAGCAGTTCTTC. Drawing the rest from reference TRBV5-1 and TRBJ2-1, the complete variable domain is KAGVTQTPRYLIKTRGQQVTLSCSPISGHRSVSWYQQTPGQGLQFLFEYFSETQRNKGNFPGRFSGRQFSNSRSEMNVSTLELGDSALYLCASRTGGSGSSYNEQFFGPGTRLTVL.